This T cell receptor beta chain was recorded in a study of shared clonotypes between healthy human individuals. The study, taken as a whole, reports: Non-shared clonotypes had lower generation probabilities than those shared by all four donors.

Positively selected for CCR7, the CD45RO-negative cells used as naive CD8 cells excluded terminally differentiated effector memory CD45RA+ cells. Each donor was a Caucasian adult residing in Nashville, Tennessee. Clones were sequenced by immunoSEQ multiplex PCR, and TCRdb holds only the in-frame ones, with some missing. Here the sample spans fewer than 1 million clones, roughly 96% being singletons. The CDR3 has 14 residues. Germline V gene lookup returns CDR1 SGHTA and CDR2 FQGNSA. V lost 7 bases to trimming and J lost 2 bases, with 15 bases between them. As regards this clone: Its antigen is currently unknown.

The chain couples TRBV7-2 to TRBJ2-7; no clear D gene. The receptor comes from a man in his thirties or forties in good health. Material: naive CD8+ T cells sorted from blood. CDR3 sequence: CASKNPRKTYEQYF. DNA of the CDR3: TGTGCCAGCAAAAACCCAAGGAAGACCTACGAGCAGTACTTC.